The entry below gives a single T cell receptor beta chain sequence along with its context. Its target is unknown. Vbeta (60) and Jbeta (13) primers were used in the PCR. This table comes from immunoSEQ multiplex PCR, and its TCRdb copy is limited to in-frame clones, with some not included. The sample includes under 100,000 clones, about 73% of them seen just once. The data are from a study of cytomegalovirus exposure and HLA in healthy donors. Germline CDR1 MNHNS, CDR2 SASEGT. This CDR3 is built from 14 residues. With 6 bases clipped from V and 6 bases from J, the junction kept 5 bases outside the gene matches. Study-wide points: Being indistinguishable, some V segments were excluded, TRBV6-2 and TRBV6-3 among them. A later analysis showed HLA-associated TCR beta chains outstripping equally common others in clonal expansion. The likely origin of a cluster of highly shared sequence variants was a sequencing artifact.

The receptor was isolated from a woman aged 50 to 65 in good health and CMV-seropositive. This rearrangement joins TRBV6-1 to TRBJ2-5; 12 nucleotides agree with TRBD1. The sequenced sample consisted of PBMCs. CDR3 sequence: CASSRGQGAQTQYF. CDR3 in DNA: TGTGCCAGCAGCAGGGGACAGGGGGCACAGACCCAGTACTTC.